This TCR beta chain was documented in a study of blood T cell repertoires in COVID-19. The overall study: Whether acute or convalescent, the COVID-19 samples came from the United States, Italy and Spain.

Original processing notes: How many nucleated cells were present was estimated from reference gene primer amplification. The table came from immunoSEQ multiplex PCR; TCRdb's copy has only in-frame clones and leaves some out. The V and J calls and clone size were taken over from that table, and D and trimming were inferred from the DNA. The data show roughly 100,000 clones, 88% seen once. This clonotype was obtained from a human donor in a cohort sampled during active COVID-19. Specimen: peripheral blood.

The CDR3 here is CASSFGNFVNTEAFF. The CDR3 DNA follows: TGCGCCAGCAGCTTCGGGAACTTCGTTAACACTGAAGCTTTCTTT. V gene TRBV5-1 combines with J gene TRBJ1-1; D not resolved. The germline gives CDR1 SGHRS, CDR2 YFSETQ. Trimming took off 2 bases at V and 2 bases at J, with 13 bases between the two ends. This CDR3 region has 15 residues.